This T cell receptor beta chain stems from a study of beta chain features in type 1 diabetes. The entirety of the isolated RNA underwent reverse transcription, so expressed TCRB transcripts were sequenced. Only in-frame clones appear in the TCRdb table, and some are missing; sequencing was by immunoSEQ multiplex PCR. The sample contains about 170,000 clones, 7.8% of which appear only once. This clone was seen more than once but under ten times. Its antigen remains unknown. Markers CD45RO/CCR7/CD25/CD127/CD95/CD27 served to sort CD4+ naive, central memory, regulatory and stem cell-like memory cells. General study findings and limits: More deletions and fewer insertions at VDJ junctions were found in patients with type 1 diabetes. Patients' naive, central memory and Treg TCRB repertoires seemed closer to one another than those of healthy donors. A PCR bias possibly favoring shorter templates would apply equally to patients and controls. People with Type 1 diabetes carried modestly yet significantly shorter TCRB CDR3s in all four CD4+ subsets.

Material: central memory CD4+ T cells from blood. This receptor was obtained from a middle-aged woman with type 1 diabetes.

The chain's CDR3 is CASSVDGGYSYNEQFF. In DNA, the CDR3 is TGTGCCAGCAGCGTCGACGGAGGTTACTCCTACAATGAGCAGTTCTTC. The genes are TRBV7-2 and TRBJ2-1; D perhaps matches TRBD2 (5 bases). The CDR3 is 16 residues long. The V gene lost 5 bases and the J gene lost 0 bases, with 14 bases spanning the gap. Germline-derived CDR1 and CDR2 are SGHTA and FQGNSA.